The rows below give T cell receptor beta chains drawn from one sample of a study of T cells in Graves' hyperthyroidism and ophthalmopathy. Via MiXCR, TCRdb re-called the multiplex PCR reads, giving one row per CDR3 protein. Seen here are some 360,000 distinct CDR3 sequences, roughly 20% observed once, and the top ten hold around 16%. Sequencing input: blood. These TCRs come from a woman aged 40 to 50 with Graves' ophthalmopathy. Both conserved end residues are part of each CDR3. D genes are given only for firm matches. Clone size is given for some rows only: seen once, a few or many times, or a class if the clone is expanded.

D gene	V gene	J gene	clone size	CDR3 DNA	CDR3 protein
NA	TRBV15	TRBJ1-5	many	TGTGCCACCAGCAGAGATTTGGGGACCGGCAATCAGCCCCAGCATTTT	CATSRDLGTGNQPQHF
TRBD1	TRBV19	TRBJ2-7	many	TGTGCCAGTAGTATGGGGACAGGGGTTTACGAGCAGTACTTC	CASSMGTGVYEQYF
TRBD2	TRBV13	TRBJ2-7	many	TGTGCCAGCAGCTTTCCAGGACTAGCGGGAGCGGGTGAGCAGTACTTC	CASSFPGLAGAGEQYF
TRBD2	TRBV4-2	TRBJ2-7	few	TGTGCCAGCAGCCAAGATAGTGTCGCGGGAGGGCCGCAAGAGCAGTACTTC	CASSQDSVAGGPQEQYF
TRBD1	TRBV28	TRBJ1-1	many	TGTGCCAGCACCGAGACAGGGGGGACTGAAGCTTTCTTT	CASTETGGTEAFF
NA	TRBV19	TRBJ1-5	many	TGTGCCAGTACTGGTGGGCGGGCGACCGGAGAGCCCCAGCATTTT	CASTGGRATGEPQHF
NA	TRBV7-8	TRBJ1-2	NA	TGTGCCAGCAGCTTAACAAGGGCCACGAAGTATGGCTACACCTTC	CASSLTRATKYGYTF
TRBD2	TRBV12-3/TRBV12-4	TRBJ2-7	many	TGTGCCAGCAGACCGGGACTAGCGGGCTCCTACGAGCAGTACTTC	CASRPGLAGSYEQYF
NA	TRBV7-8	TRBJ2-5	many	TGTGCCAGCAGCTTAATTTGGGGAGCGGGAGAGACCCAGTACTTC	CASSLIWGAGETQYF
NA	TRBV25-1	TRBJ1-1	many	TGTGCCAGCAGCCTAATCCGGGCCCCCGAACAACATAAAGCTTTCTTT	CASSLIRAPEQHKAFF
NA	TRBV20-1	TRBJ1-1	many	TGCAGTGCTAGAGTAGGGGTGAAGGCTTTCTTT	CSARVGVKAFF
NA	TRBV2	TRBJ1-2	many	TGTGCCAGCAGTTCCAATGGCCGAGGGGTGGGTGGCTACACCTTC	CASSSNGRGVGGYTF
TRBD1	TRBV18	TRBJ2-5	many	TGTGCCAGCTCACAGACAGGGGACGAGACCCAGTACTTC	CASSQTGDETQYF
NA	TRBV5-1	TRBJ1-2	few	TGCGCCAGCAGCTTGGAATTCAGGAAAAACTATGGCTACACCTTC	CASSLEFRKNYGYTF
NA	TRBV4-1	TRBJ2-7	many	TGCGCCAGCAGCCAAGAAGTGATGCCGGCGGGGAGCTCCTACGAGCAGTACTTC	CASSQEVMPAGSSYEQYF
NA	TRBV27	TRBJ2-5	many	TGTGCCAGCAGTTTATTTTATCGAGAGACCCAGTACTTC	CASSLFYRETQYF
NA	TRBV11-2	TRBJ2-2	many	TGTGCCAGCAGCTTTGGACTCGGGGAGCTGTTTTTT	CASSFGLGELFF
NA	TRBV27	TRBJ1-6	many	TGTGCCAGCAGCTCGGGGGGGGCTTTGTCACCCCTCCACTTT	CASSSGGALSPLHF
NA	TRBV6-1	TRBJ1-2	many	TGTGCCAGCAGCGACCAAGGTCCGTATGGCTACACCTTC	CASSDQGPYGYTF
TRBD2	TRBV20-1	TRBJ2-5	many	TGCAGTGCTAGAAACCCCCCCCCGGGAGGGCCTAAAGAGACCCAGTACTTC	CSARNPPPGGPKETQYF
NA	TRBV6-1	TRBJ2-7	NA	TGTGCCAGCAGTCAATACAAGCTTTACGCGCAGTACTTC	CASSQYKLYAQYF
TRBD1	TRBV7-9	TRBJ2-7	many	TGTGCCAGCAGCCCACGACAGGGAACCTACGAGCAGTACTTC	CASSPRQGTYEQYF
NA	TRBV28	TRBJ1-1	many	TGTGCCAGCAGTTTACCCTCCGGTTGGGCCCTGGGAGCTTTCTTT	CASSLPSGWALGAFF
TRBD2	TRBV3-1	TRBJ2-2	NA	TGTGCCAGCAGCTTCTTTGGACTAGCGAGCGGGGAGCTGTTTTTT	CASSFFGLASGELFF
NA	TRBV3-1	TRBJ1-5	few	TGTGCCAGCAGCCAAGTCAGCAATCAGCCCCAGCATTTT	CASSQVSNQPQHF
NA	TRBV6-1	TRBJ2-7	many	TGTGCCAGCAAAGGCTCCTACGAGCAGTACTTC	CASKGSYEQYF
NA	TRBV15	TRBJ1-5	once	TGTGCCACCAGCAGAGAGGGAGGTTATCAGCCCCAGCATTTT	CATSREGGYQPQHF
NA	TRBV7-2	TRBJ2-7	many	TGTGCCAGCAGCTCTAGAAGAACGAGCTACGAGCAGTACTTC	CASSSRRTSYEQYF
NA	TRBV6-1	TRBJ1-1	many	TGTGCCAGCAGTGAAAGTTTCGGGGCAGAAGCTTTCTTT	CASSESFGAEAFF
NA	TRBV6-5	TRBJ1-2	many	TGTGCCAGCAGTACCGGACGGGCCTATGGCTACACCTTC	CASSTGRAYGYTF
TRBD1	TRBV28	TRBJ1-3	many	TGTGCCAGCAGTTTTGATGTCAGGGGGCCTGGAAACACCATATATTTT	CASSFDVRGPGNTIYF
TRBD1	TRBV5-6	TRBJ2-2	NA	TGTGCCAGCAGATTGGGCCGGGACAGAGACACCGGGGAGCTGTTTTTT	CASRLGRDRDTGELFF
NA	TRBV20-1	TRBJ1-5	NA	TGCAGTGCTATCGATATTAGCAATCAGCCCCAGCATTTT	CSAIDISNQPQHF
TRBD2	TRBV11-2	TRBJ2-7	many	TGTGCCAGCAGCAGGGGACTAGCGGGCTACGAGCAGTACTTC	CASSRGLAGYEQYF
TRBD2	TRBV24-1	TRBJ2-5	many	TGTGCCACCAGTGGCACTAGCGGGAGAACCCAAGAGACCCAGTACTTC	CATSGTSGRTQETQYF
TRBD1	TRBV7-8	TRBJ1-2	NA	TGTGCCAGCAGCCCTCGGCTTCGGACAGGCCGCAACTATGGCTACACCTTC	CASSPRLRTGRNYGYTF
TRBD2	TRBV6-7	TRBJ2-5	many	TGTGCCTCAAGAAGCGGGAGGACACAAGAGACCCAGTACTTC	CASRSGRTQETQYF
TRBD1	TRBV20-1	TRBJ2-7	many	TGCAGTGCTAACCGGGACAGCACGGTTTACGAGCAGTACTTC	CSANRDSTVYEQYF
NA	TRBV20-1	TRBJ1-5	many	TGCAGTGCTAGAAAGAGGGGAGGAGGCGCGAGCAATCAGCCCCAGCATTTT	CSARKRGGGASNQPQHF
NA	TRBV7-2	TRBJ2-7	NA	TGCGCCAGCAGCCAAGAAGACGGGCGCGAGCAGTACTTC	CASSQEDGREQYF